The clone carrying this T cell receptor beta chain appeared once. This sample is drawn from a study of blood T cell repertoires in COVID-19. About the research overall: From T cells, B-cell-depleted T cells, or PBMCs came the material, which was cDNA or gDNA.

Original methodology: The assay estimated nucleated cells by amplifying reference gene primers. Profiled with immunoSEQ multiplex PCR; TCRdb holds only in-frame clones, not every one. D and trimming come from the DNA, and the V and J calls and clone size come from that table. Among fewer than 200,000 clones, just over 85% were seen once, and the ten largest hold around 8.6%. The CDR3 length is 15 residues. Looked up from germline, CDR1 is LNHDA and CDR2 is SQIVND (reference sequence). V gave up 1 base and J gave up 5 bases; unmatched junction bases: 7. The sequence derives from a man aged 45-65 years with active or convalescent COVID-19. Sequencing was performed on peripheral blood. This rearrangement joins TRBV19 to TRBJ2-7, with 8 bases lining up with TRBD1. The CDR3 nucleotides read TGTGCCAGTAGTATAGCGACAGGGGTTTACCACGAGCAGTACTTC. It yields the protein CASSIATGVYHEQYF.